Listed below are T cell receptor beta chains from one sample, sequenced in a study of blood T cells in healthy people across ages. TCRdb reanalysed the 5' RACE reads using MiXCR and keeps one entry per CDR3 protein. The sample holds 720,000 or so distinct CDR3 sequences; around 43% are singletons and the top ten take around 30%. Sequencing input: blood. The receptors shown here come from a man of 80 years or more in good health. The CDR3 runs from the conserved cysteine through the conserved F or W. D genes are given only for firm matches. Rows give clone size only sometimes, using once, few, many, or a class for an expanded clone.

d_call j_call clone_size v_call cdr3_nt cdr3_aa
TRBD1 TRBJ2-7 - TRBV6-6 TGTGCCAGCAGCCGACAGGACAGGGTCAACGAGCAGTACTTC CASSRQDRVNEQYF
TRBD1 TRBJ2-7 - TRBV25-1 TGTGCCAGCACCGGACAGGGGCTTCAATACGAGCAGTACTTC CASTGQGLQYEQYF
TRBD2 TRBJ2-1 - TRBV20-1 TGCAGTGCCCAAGCGGGAGTGAGTGAGCAGTTCTTC CSAQAGVSEQFF
TRBD1 TRBJ1-1 few TRBV9 TGTGCCAGCACCCAGAGAGGGGACAGGGGGGCGGACACTGAAGCTTTCTTT CASTQRGDRGADTEAFF
- TRBJ1-2 - TRBV20-1 TGCAGTGCTCCAGACAGTCGCTATGGCTACACCTTC CSAPDSRYGYTF
- TRBJ2-7 many TRBV7-2 TGTGCCAGCAGCCTGACAGACTACGAGCAGTACTTC CASSLTDYEQYF
- TRBJ1-4 - TRBV18 TGTGCCAGCTCACCACCGGGCAATGAAAAACTGTTTTTT CASSPPGNEKLFF
- TRBJ2-7 few TRBV7-9 TGTGCCAGCACCAGACCGGGGTCCTACGAGCAGTACTTC CASTRPGSYEQYF
TRBD2 TRBJ2-3 few TRBV7-2 TGTGCCAGCAGTACCCGCGGTAGCGGGACTGGCACAGATACGCAGTATTTT CASSTRGSGTGTDTQYF
- TRBJ1-1 few TRBV29-1 TGCAGCGCATTACATAACACTGAAGCTTTCTTT CSALHNTEAFF
- TRBJ1-2 - TRBV10-1 TGCGCCAGCAGTGAGTCGGGCCGCGCGGGCTACACCTTC CASSESGRAGYTF
TRBD2 TRBJ2-5 - TRBV9 TGTGCCAGCAGCGTCCAACTTGAGCGGGATAATGAGCAGTACTTC CASSVQLERDNEQYF
TRBD1 TRBJ2-1 - TRBV28 TGTGCCGGCAGTCCTGGACAGGGTCTGGACAATGAGCAGTTCTTC CAGSPGQGLDNEQFF
TRBD1 TRBJ2-2 - TRBV6-2/TRBV6-3 TGTGCCAGCAGAAAGGCACAGGGGTCGAGTTTAGTCGGGGAGCTGTTTTTT CASRKAQGSSLVGELFF
- TRBJ2-7 - TRBV10-3 TGTGCCATCAGTGAGAGTCAGGGCACCTACGAGCAGTACTTC CAISESQGTYEQYF
TRBD2 TRBJ2-3 few TRBV12-3/TRBV12-4 TGTGCCAGCAGTCCAGGACAGGGAATGGCTAGCGGGGGGCGACTCACAGATACGCAGTATTTT CASSPGQGMASGGRLTDTQYF
- TRBJ2-7 many TRBV29-1 TGCAGCGTTAATACCGTAGCTTACGAGCAGTACTTC CSVNTVAYEQYF
- TRBJ1-2 - TRBV5-1 TGCGCCAGCAGTTTGGGACACGGTGACCCCGCTGGCTACACCTTC CASSLGHGDPAGYTF